Sequencing of this T cell receptor beta chain was carried out in a study of shared clonotypes between healthy human individuals. A note on this clone: The antigen is unknown.

The V and J ends lost 4 bases and 3 bases respectively, with 14 bases between them. The CDR3 totals 14 residues. In germline, CDR1 is SGDLS, CDR2 YYNGEE. It was CD45RO-negative cells, positively selected for CCR7, that made up naive CD8 cells, with terminally differentiated effector memory CD45RA+ cells excluded. The donor population consisted of healthy HIV-negative adults with no recent acute infections or vaccinations. Sequencing was performed with immunoSEQ multiplex PCR; in TCRdb, only in-frame clones are kept and a portion is missing. The sample yields about 820,000 clones, 80% to 95% seen once. Findings of the study overall: Non-shared clonotypes were found to have lower generation probabilities than the clonotypes that were shared by all four of the sorted-subset donors.

This sequence joins TRBV9 and TRBJ2-7, with D unresolved. The sequence was obtained from a man younger than 40 in good health. Sequenced input: naive CD8+ T cells sorted from blood. CDR3 in amino acids: CASSPGIDNYEQYF. The CDR3 DNA reads as TGTGCCAGCAGCCCCGGAATAGACAACTACGAGCAGTACTTC.